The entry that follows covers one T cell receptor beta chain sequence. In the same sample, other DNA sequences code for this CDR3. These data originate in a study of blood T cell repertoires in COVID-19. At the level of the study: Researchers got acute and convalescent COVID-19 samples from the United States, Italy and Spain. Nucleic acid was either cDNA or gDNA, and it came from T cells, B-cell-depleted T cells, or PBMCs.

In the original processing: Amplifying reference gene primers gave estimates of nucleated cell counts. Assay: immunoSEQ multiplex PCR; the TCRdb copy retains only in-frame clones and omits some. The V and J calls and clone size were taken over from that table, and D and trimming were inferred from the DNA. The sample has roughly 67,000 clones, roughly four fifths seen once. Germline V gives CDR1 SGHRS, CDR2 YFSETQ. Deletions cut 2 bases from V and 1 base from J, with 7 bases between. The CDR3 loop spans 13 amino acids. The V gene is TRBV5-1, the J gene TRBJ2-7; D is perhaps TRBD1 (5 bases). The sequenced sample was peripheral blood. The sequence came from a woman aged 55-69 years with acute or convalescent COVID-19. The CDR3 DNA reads TGCGCCAGCAGCTTACAGGATTCCTACGAGCAGTACTTC. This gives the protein CASSLQDSYEQYF.